The rows below give T cell receptor beta chains drawn from one sample of a study of T cell repertoires in cytomegalovirus infection. A single record per CDR3 protein comes from TCRdb applying MiXCR to the reads. The data hold around 55,000 distinct CDR3 sequences, with 20% to 25% observed a single time. Antigen specificity for these receptors is unknown. This sample comprised CD8+ T cells from cultured PBMCs, obtained from culture after CMV antigen stimulation. The receptors here all came from a human donor in good health (CMV status not recorded). Some clones in this sample may be carry-over from other donors' samples. CDR3s include the opening cysteine and the closing phenylalanine or tryptophan. A D gene is named only where the DNA matches it firmly. Expanded clones are given a class, and other clones once, few, many or no size at all.

length,D,size,V,J,CDR3,DNA
15,NA,few,TRBV6-2/TRBV6-3,TRBJ2-1,CASRLRGSSHNEQFF,TGTGCCAGCAGACTTCGGGGGAGTAGCCACAATGAGCAGTTCTTC
14,NA,NA,TRBV7-2,TRBJ2-1,CASSLVLGRNEQFF,TGTGCCAGCAGCTTAGTTCTGGGTCGGAATGAGCAGTTCTTC
15,TRBD1,NA,TRBV11-1,TRBJ1-2,CASSTTGDLLYGYTF,TGTGCCAGCAGCACAACAGGGGACCTTCTCTATGGCTACACCTTC
13,NA,few,TRBV7-6,TRBJ1-1,CASQQGRDTEAFF,TGTGCCAGTCAACAGGGAAGGGACACTGAAGCTTTCTTT
11,NA,NA,TRBV27,TRBJ2-5,CASRIQETQYF,TGTGCCAGCAGAATCCAAGAGACCCAGTACTTC
14,TRBD2,NA,TRBV19,TRBJ2-1,CASSMGGDIDEQFF,TGTGCCAGTAGTATGGGAGGGGATATAGATGAGCAGTTCTTC
13,NA,NA,TRBV6-2/TRBV6-3,TRBJ2-1,CARRGSLSNEQFF,TGTGCCCGCAGAGGCTCGCTTTCCAATGAGCAGTTCTTC
16,NA,NA,TRBV7-8,TRBJ2-3,CASSPTPGVSTDTQYF,TGTGCCAGCAGCCCTACTCCGGGGGTGTCGACAGATACGCAGTATTTT
14,NA,NA,TRBV7-9,TRBJ1-5,CASSFGGVNQPQHF,TGTGCCAGCAGCTTCGGGGGGGTTAATCAGCCCCAGCATTTT
14,NA,NA,TRBV7-9,TRBJ1-2,CASSLDSGEYGYTF,TGTGCCAGCAGCTTAGACTCCGGGGAGTATGGCTACACCTTC
14,TRBD1,few,TRBV19,TRBJ1-5,CASKLTGVNQPQHF,TGTGCCAGTAAACTCACAGGGGTCAATCAGCCCCAGCATTTT
17,TRBD2,few,TRBV7-9,TRBJ2-1,CASSSTLAGPSYNEQFF,TGTGCCAGCAGCTCGACTCTAGCGGGGCCCTCCTACAATGAGCAGTTCTTC
15,NA,NA,TRBV6-2/TRBV6-3,TRBJ2-7,CASSYFLDVQYEQYF,TGTGCCAGCAGTTACTTTTTGGACGTACAATACGAGCAGTACTTC
13,NA,NA,TRBV29-1,TRBJ1-5,CSVDYGNNQPQHF,TGCAGCGTTGATTATGGGAACAATCAGCCCCAGCATTTT
13,NA,NA,TRBV7-9,TRBJ2-3,CASSGDKPDTQYF,TGTGCCAGCAGCGGCGACAAGCCAGATACGCAGTATTTT
13,NA,many,TRBV7-9,TRBJ2-7,CASSSISSDEQYF,TGTGCCAGCAGCTCCATCAGTTCCGACGAGCAGTACTTC
17,TRBD1,NA,TRBV27,TRBJ1-6,CASSPRTGVSYNSPLHF,TGTGCCAGCAGTCCTCGGACAGGGGTATCCTATAATTCACCCCTCCACTTT
15,NA,NA,TRBV5-4,TRBJ1-6,CASGKTGNYNSPLHF,TGTGCCAGCGGAAAAACAGGGAACTATAATTCACCCCTCCACTTT
17,NA,few,TRBV7-8,TRBJ2-5,CASSLIATSWGQETQYF,TGTGCCAGCAGCTTGATTGCGACTAGTTGGGGCCAAGAGACCCAGTACTTC
16,NA,NA,TRBV28,TRBJ1-5,CASSSPTDYSNQPQHF,TGTGCCAGCAGTTCCCCGACCGATTATAGCAATCAGCCCCAGCATTTT
14,NA,NA,TRBV13,TRBJ1-1,CASSWSAGNTEAFF,TGTGCCAGCAGCTGGTCGGCAGGAAACACTGAAGCTTTCTTT
15,NA,NA,TRBV9,TRBJ1-3,CASSVGPRRGNTIYF,TGTGCCAGCAGCGTGGGGCCCCGCCGAGGAAACACCATATATTTT
13,NA,NA,TRBV7-8,TRBJ1-6,CASSPHENSPLHF,TGTGCCAGCAGCCCGCATGAAAATTCACCCCTCCACTTT
16,NA,few,TRBV7-8,TRBJ1-4,CASSLGGARWSEKLFF,TGTGCCAGCAGCTTAGGGGGGGCGCGCTGGTCGGAAAAACTGTTTTTT
15,TRBD2,NA,TRBV6-1,TRBJ2-1,CASSSPGRGYNEQFF,TGTGCCAGCAGTTCGCCCGGGAGGGGCTACAATGAGCAGTTCTTC
15,NA,NA,TRBV7-2,TRBJ2-7,CASSLPGAGSNEQYF,TGTGCCAGCAGCCTCCCGGGGGCAGGGTCAAACGAGCAGTACTTC
14,TRBD1,few,TRBV6-5,TRBJ1-2,CATSPGGRDYGYTF,TGTGCCACCTCCCCAGGGGGTAGGGACTATGGCTACACCTTC
14,TRBD1,NA,TRBV7-2,TRBJ2-7,CASSLTRDSNEQYF,TGTGCCAGCAGCTTAACCCGGGACAGCAACGAGCAGTACTTC
16,NA,NA,TRBV6-8,TRBJ2-1,CASSYTRDFSYNEQFF,TGTGCCAGCAGTTACACCCGAGATTTCTCCTACAATGAGCAGTTCTTC
16,TRBD1,few,TRBV28,TRBJ2-4,CASSVLDRGAKNIQYF,TGTGCCAGCAGTGTACTGGACAGGGGGGCCAAAAACATTCAGTACTTC
11,NA,few,TRBV27,TRBJ2-1,CASSSSREQFF,TGTGCCAGCAGTTCAAGTCGAGAGCAGTTCTTC
17,TRBD1,NA,TRBV7-9,TRBJ2-7,CASSTNNRDRDSYEQYF,TGTGCCAGCAGCACGAACAATCGGGACAGGGACTCCTACGAGCAGTACTTC
13,NA,few,TRBV7-2,TRBJ2-3,CASSLAISDTQYF,TGTGCCAGCAGCTTAGCTATCTCAGATACGCAGTATTTT
16,NA,NA,TRBV14,TRBJ2-7,CASSQEAGHLYYEQYF,TGTGCCAGCAGCCAAGAGGCAGGCCATCTCTACTACGAGCAGTACTTC
15,NA,NA,TRBV7-3,TRBJ2-7,CASSLFPGGGYEQYF,TGTGCCAGCAGCTTATTCCCAGGAGGGGGATACGAGCAGTACTTC
12,NA,NA,TRBV7-2,TRBJ1-3,CASSSERNTIYF,TGTGCCAGCAGCTCCGAGCGAAACACCATATATTTT
15,NA,NA,TRBV7-2,TRBJ1-1,CASSLARGLNTEAFF,TGTGCCAGCAGCTTAGCGAGGGGGTTGAACACTGAAGCTTTCTTT
15,NA,few,TRBV6-5,TRBJ2-3,CASSPWASEGDTQYF,TGTGCCAGCAGTCCTTGGGCCTCCGAGGGAGATACGCAGTATTTT
16,TRBD2,many,TRBV7-8,TRBJ2-3,CASTGTSGTSTDTQYF,TGTGCCAGCACCGGGACTAGCGGGACTAGCACAGATACGCAGTATTTT
15,NA,NA,TRBV6-1,TRBJ2-1,CASSHGQATYNEQFF,TGTGCCAGCAGTCACGGGCAGGCAACCTACAATGAGCAGTTCTTC
13,NA,NA,TRBV12-3/TRBV12-4,TRBJ1-2,CASDHPDNYGYTF,TGTGCCAGCGACCACCCGGATAACTATGGCTACACCTTC
13,NA,few,TRBV7-9,TRBJ2-1,CASSFPLRDEQFF,TGTGCCAGCAGCTTTCCGCTGAGGGATGAGCAGTTCTTC
14,NA,few,TRBV7-2,TRBJ2-7,CASSLEGRGREQYF,TGTGCCAGCAGCTTAGAGGGCAGGGGACGCGAGCAGTACTTC
16,TRBD2,NA,TRBV4-1,TRBJ2-2,CASSQDESGGAGELFF,TGCGCCAGCAGCCAAGATGAGTCGGGGGGGGCCGGGGAGCTGTTTTTT
15,TRBD2,many,TRBV4-2,TRBJ2-5,CASSPRLAGWGTQYF,TGTGCCAGCAGCCCACGACTAGCGGGGTGGGGGACCCAGTACTTC
15,NA,many,TRBV2,TRBJ1-6,CASKEDSSYNSPLHF,TGTGCCAGCAAGGAGGACAGCTCCTATAATTCACCCCTCCACTTT
16,NA,few,TRBV20-1,TRBJ2-1,CSARDPGGMAYNEQFF,TGCAGTGCTAGAGATCCAGGAGGGATGGCCTACAATGAGCAGTTCTTC
16,TRBD2,NA,TRBV6-1,TRBJ2-5,CASSETSGPYQETQYF,TGTGCCAGCAGTGAGACTAGCGGTCCGTACCAAGAGACCCAGTACTTC
17,NA,NA,TRBV7-2,TRBJ2-1,CASSSPRSPKWYNEQFF,TGTGCCAGCAGCAGCCCGAGGTCCCCAAAGTGGTACAATGAGCAGTTCTTC
15,NA,NA,TRBV10-2,TRBJ2-7,CASLRMTRPSYEQYF,TGCGCCAGCCTGAGAATGACTAGGCCGTCCTACGAGCAGTACTTC
12,NA,NA,TRBV6-6,TRBJ2-3,CASTPLGDTQYF,TGTGCCAGCACCCCCTTGGGAGATACGCAGTATTTT
16,TRBD2,few,TRBV7-6,TRBJ2-1,CASSPPAGPGVNEQFF,TGTGCCAGCAGCCCCCCAGCGGGACCTGGGGTCAATGAGCAGTTCTTC
11,TRBD1,NA,TRBV20-1,TRBJ1-2,CSAREDRDVAF,TGCAGTGCTAGAGAGGACAGGGATGTCGCCTTC
14,NA,few,TRBV19,TRBJ2-1,CASSIGSSYNEQFF,TGTGCCAGTAGTATCGGGAGCTCCTACAATGAGCAGTTCTTC
13,NA,NA,TRBV6-2/TRBV6-3,TRBJ1-1,CASKVGPNTEAFF,TGTGCCAGCAAGGTCGGACCTAACACTGAAGCTTTCTTT
15,NA,few,TRBV7-2,TRBJ2-5,CASRDLTGGQETQYF,TGTGCCAGCAGAGACCTGACAGGTGGCCAAGAGACCCAGTACTTC
13,NA,NA,TRBV7-8,TRBJ2-2,CASSLGNSGELFF,TGTGCCAGCAGCTTAGGAAATTCCGGGGAGCTGTTTTTT
14,NA,many,TRBV12-3/TRBV12-4,TRBJ2-3,CASSLWGSADTQYF,TGTGCCAGCAGTTTATGGGGGAGCGCAGATACGCAGTATTTT
15,TRBD2,NA,TRBV7-6,TRBJ2-3,CASSSSGGTTDTQYF,TGTGCCAGCAGCTCCAGCGGGGGTACCACAGATACGCAGTATTTT